The T cell receptor beta chain under discussion was sequenced for a study of control samples from healthy donors and cancer patients. The protocol was immunoSEQ multiplex PCR, while the TCRdb copy is restricted to in-frame clones and leaves out a portion. The sample contains about 190,000 clones, 91% of which appear only once. This CDR3 comprises 14 residues. Deletions cut 0 bases from V and 3 bases from J, with 5 bases between. CDR1 is LNHDA, CDR2 SQIVND, per germline (reference sequence). The TCR sequence derives from a man aged 30 to 45 in good health. Sequencing was done on a sample of blood. V gene TRBV19 combines with J gene TRBJ2-2; D uncertain. CDR3 residues: CASSIDRDTGELFF. The CDR3 region has the DNA TGTGCCAGTAGTATAGATCGGGACACCGGGGAGCTGTTTTTT.